The sample holds many counts of the clone carrying this TCR beta chain. The target antigen is unknown. These data originate in a study of human T cells and chemical hapten exposure. The study's findings and limits: TCRs whose frequency exceeded 1 in 1000 remained the same following DPC sensitization. The presence of alopecia in the donors means their immune response may differ from healthy people's.

As for time point: patch test 1, 2 weeks after DPC sensitization. Treatment indicated: therapeutic diphenylcyclopropenone sensitization with weekly scalp DPC. TCRdb fed the RACE reads into MiXCR, producing one record per CDR3 protein. The sample comprises tens of thousands of distinct CDR3 sequences, around 9.3% of which are singletons, and 10% to 15% rests with the top ten. The germline CDR1 and CDR2 sequences are DFQATT and SNEGSKA (reference sequence). Losses at the gene ends were 3 bases for V and 1 base for J; bases not matched to a gene: 4. The CDR3 runs 15 residues. The rearrangement joins TRBV20-1 to TRBJ1-4, with TRBD1 matching 8 bases. This specimen was whole blood, taken in connection with sensitization to the hapten diphenylcyclopropenone (DPC). The sequence was obtained from a woman aged 40-49 years with alopecia areata. Some clones in this sample may be carry-over from other donors' samples. The CDR3 DNA sequence: TGCAGTGCTAGGGAACAGGGGGTAACTAATGAAAAACTGTTTTTT. Translating gives CSAREQGVTNEKLFF.